This T cell receptor (beta chain) was obtained from a study of early stage breast cancer tumors. Across the study: Of around 15 invasive breast tumors, approximately 11 were hormone receptor-positive, HER2-negative. Samples were sequenced at 9 to 10-fold average coverage. General study points: Chain pairing and CD4, CD8 or FOXP3 expression were not captured. Tumors had around 2.3-fold higher T cell density than normal breast.

This table comes from immunoSEQ multiplex PCR, and its TCRdb copy is limited to in-frame clones, with some not included. The sample records about 48,000 clones, approximately 80% being singletons. Turning to this clone: Antigen: not known.

V shed 3 bases and J shed 6 bases, with 6 bases lying between them. CDR1 SNHLY and CDR2 FYNNEI come from the germline V gene. CDR3 length: 12 amino acids. The V and J genes are TRBV2 and TRBJ2-1; no definite D call. The sequence came from a person in their fifties with breast cancer. The specimen was blood. CDR3 in amino acids: CASSERPNEQFF. The CDR3 DNA sequence: TGTGCCAGCAGTGAGCGACCCAATGAGCAGTTCTTC.